These 14 T cell receptor beta chains share one sample of origin, sequenced in a study of T-cell memory formation after mild COVID-19. TCRdb independently ran MiXCR on the 5' RACE reads; one entry per CDR3 protein. The repertoire includes tens of thousands of distinct CDR3 sequences, about 27% of them detected once, and roughly two fifths sits in the top ten. Sequencing was carried out using PBMCs or a T cell subset sorted from them (not recorded which). Receptors were obtained from a man younger than 35 who had mild COVID-19 (a few samples of this study predate the infection). Cell type and time point are not known.

This chain connects TRBV11-2 to TRBJ2-2; D gene uncertain. This CDR3 is 15 amino acids long. V was trimmed by 3 bases and J by 0 bases, leaving 8 bases between them. Germline CDR1 and CDR2: SGHAT and FQNNGV. The CDR3 nucleotides read TGTGCCAGCAGCTTTCCCAGTCCGAACACCGGGGAGCTGTTTTTT. Translation: CASSFPSPNTGELFF.

In this sample, this clonotype turned up a few times. The V and J genes are TRBV7-2 and TRBJ2-3, with D possibly called TRBD1 or TRBD2 (5 bases each). This CDR3 region has 16 residues. Per the germline V gene, CDR1 is SGHTA and CDR2 is FQGNSA. With 1 base removed from V and 0 bases from J, the gap between germline ends came to 11 bases. In DNA, the CDR3 is TGTGCCAGCAGCTTAGGAGGGGCAGGTAGCACAGATACGCAGTATTTT. Translated: CASSLGGAGSTDTQYF.

This chain links TRBV3-1 with TRBJ2-1; 13 bases agree with TRBD2. V was clipped by 6 bases and J by 9 bases; unmatched bases: 8. Germline CDR1 reads LGHDT; CDR2 reads YNNKEL (reference sequence). This CDR3 is 15 amino acids long. As DNA, the CDR3 is TGTGCCAGCAGTCACACTAGCGGGGGGGCGAGTGAGCAGTTCTTC. Translation gives CASSHTSGGASEQFF.

This chain joins TRBV27 and TRBJ2-3, with 7 bases that match TRBD2. This CDR3 has 11 residues. In germline, CDR1 is MNHEY, CDR2 SMNVEV (reference sequence). Trimming at V came to 4 bases and at J to 14 bases, leaving 6 bases not matched to a gene. The CDR3 DNA reads TGTGCCAGCAGTTCGGGTGGGGAGGGGTATTTT. Its protein product is CASSSGGEGYF.

In this sample, this clonotype turned up many times. The chain links TRBV20-1 to TRBJ2-7, with 11 bases lining up with TRBD2. CDR3 length equals 14 residues. The trim removed 3 bases at V and 3 bases at J, leaving 4 bases unmatched. Germline lookup yields CDR1 DFQATT and CDR2 SNEGSKA (reference sequence). The CDR3 DNA reads as TGCAGTGCTAGTAGTCTAGCGGGGGGCTACGAGCAGTACTTC. It codes for CSASSLAGGYEQYF.

This chain connects TRBV3-1 to TRBJ2-3, with 9 bases matching TRBD2. Looked up from germline, CDR1 is LGHDT and CDR2 is YNNKEL (reference sequence). This CDR3 is 16 amino acids long. J lost 1 base, V lost 0 bases, and 2 bases had no gene match. This chain's CDR3 is CASSQEASGGTDTQYF. The CDR3 DNA reads as TGTGCCAGCAGCCAAGAGGCTAGCGGGGGCACAGATACGCAGTATTTT.

V usage is TRBV9 and J usage is TRBJ2-5; the D gene is possibly TRBD2 (5 bases). CDR1 and CDR2 from the germline V gene are SGDLS and YYNGEE. The ends were cut back, 5 bases at V and 4 bases at J, with 18 bases in the middle. The CDR3 runs 15 residues. This CDR3 is CASSLTGTYRETQYF. DNA of the CDR3: TGTGCCAGCAGTCTTACGGGAACTTACCGAGAGACCCAGTACTTC.

This chain joins TRBV12-3 or TRBV12-4 and TRBJ2-2; D remains ambiguous. The CDR3 length is 11 residues. V was clipped by 3 bases and J by 6 bases, with 2 bases between them. Here the CDR3 reads CASSLSGELFF. As DNA, the CDR3 is TGTGCCAGCAGTTTGTCCGGGGAGCTGTTTTTT.

The chain employs TRBV20-1 and TRBJ2-7, with 9 nucleotides matching TRBD2. The germline CDR1 and CDR2 sequences are DFQATT and SNEGSKA (reference sequence). Trimming took 2 bases from V and 7 from J; bases not matched to a gene: 6. This CDR3 region has 13 residues. CDR3 DNA sequence: TGCAGTGCTAGAATGCGGGGGGGCGGAGAGCAGTACGTC. Residues: CSARMRGGGEQYV.

This clonotype came up a few times. V is TRBV25-1 and J is TRBJ2-2; unclear D gene. CDR1 MGHDK and CDR2 SYGVNS come from the germline V gene. CDR3 length equals 17 residues. The V end lost 3 bases, the J end lost 4 bases, and 18 bases lay between the germline ends. This CDR3 reads CASSEPHGRAGTGELFF. As DNA, the CDR3 is TGTGCCAGCAGTGAGCCCCATGGACGGGCAGGCACCGGGGAGCTGTTTTTT.

The CDR3 loop reads CASSSRGVTEAFF. As DNA, the CDR3 is TGTGCCAGCAGCTCCCGAGGGGTGACTGAAGCTTTCTTT. J is TRBJ1-1 and V is TRBV11-2; perhaps TRBD1 as D (5 bases). The CDR3 contains 13 residues. Germline V gives CDR1 SGHAT, CDR2 FQNNGV. V lost 4 bases and J 5 bases, leaving 11 bases between the germline ends.

The J gene is TRBJ1-1, the V gene TRBV6-2 or TRBV6-3; D is uncertain. The CDR3 is 14 amino acids. Trimming removed 2 bases from V and 1 base from J, with 8 bases in between. The V gene's germline CDR1 is MNHEY and CDR2 SVGEGT. The CDR3 loop is CASSYRAKNTEAFF. CDR3 sequence (DNA): TGTGCCAGCAGTTACAGGGCGAAGAACACTGAAGCTTTCTTT.

In DNA, the CDR3 is TGTGCCAGCAGCTTAGCCCCCGGGCAGTGGGACGAGCAGTACTTC. Translated: CASSLAPGQWDEQYF. The chain recombines TRBV7-6 with TRBJ2-7; no firm D call. Germline V gene sequence: CDR1 SGHVS, CDR2 FNYEAQ. The CDR3 length is 15 residues. Trimming stripped 0 bases from V and 5 bases from J, with 14 bases between.

The genes are TRBV7-8 and TRBJ2-3; TRBD2 agrees at 7 bases. Germline V CDR1 and CDR2: SGHVS, FQNEAQ. Germline trimming cut 5 bases from V and 0 bases from J; bases unmatched to any gene: 8. The CDR3 loop spans 16 amino acids. The CDR3 region is CASSASGRDSTDTQYF. CDR3 coding DNA: TGTGCCAGCAGCGCATCAGGGAGGGATAGCACAGATACGCAGTATTTT.